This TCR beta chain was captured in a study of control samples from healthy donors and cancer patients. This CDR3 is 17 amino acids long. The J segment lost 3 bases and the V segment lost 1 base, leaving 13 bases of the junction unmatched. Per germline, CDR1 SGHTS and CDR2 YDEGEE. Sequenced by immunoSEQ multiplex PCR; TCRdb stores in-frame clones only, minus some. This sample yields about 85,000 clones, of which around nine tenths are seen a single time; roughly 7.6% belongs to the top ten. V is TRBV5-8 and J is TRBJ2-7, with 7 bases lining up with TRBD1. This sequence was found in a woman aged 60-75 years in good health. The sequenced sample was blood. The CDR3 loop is CASSLYRGVQGFYEQYF. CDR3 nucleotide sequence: TGTGCCAGCAGCTTGTACAGGGGCGTCCAAGGTTTCTACGAGCAGTACTTC.